Presented here are 21 T cell receptor beta chains from one specimen sequenced in a study of early T cells in non-severe SARS-CoV-2 infection. TCRdb re-derived calls from the 5' RACE reads in MiXCR, one entry per CDR3 protein. The data show some 30,000 distinct CDR3 sequences, just under 3% seen once. Input material: whole blood. Every receptor here comes from an adult who was a healthcare worker with PCR-confirmed SARS-CoV-2 infection or an uninfected control (not recorded which).

In this sample, this clonotype turned up many times. The V and J genes are TRBV7-2 and TRBJ2-1, with D perhaps given as TRBD1 or TRBD2 (5 bases each). The germline V and J ends were trimmed by 4 bases and 9 bases, with 19 bases remaining between them. Per the germline V gene, CDR1 is SGHTA and CDR2 is FQGNSA. This CDR3 contains 15 residues. The CDR3 loop reads CASSSPGTRRAEQFF. In nucleotides, the CDR3 is TGTGCCAGCAGCTCCCCCGGGACCCGTCGGGCTGAGCAGTTCTTC.

This chain connects TRBV18 to TRBJ2-3, with TRBD2 as a possible D gene (6 bases). Trimming left V 3 bases short and J 0 bases short, with 13 bases between. This CDR3 is 16 amino acids long. Germline-derived CDR1 and CDR2 are KGHSH and LQKENI. CDR3 amino acids: CASSPLTGTSTDTQYF. Here the CDR3 DNA reads TGTGCCAGCTCACCGCTGACTGGGACTAGCACAGATACGCAGTATTTT.

This clonotype showed up many times. V and J are TRBV7-9 and TRBJ1-3, with D maybe TRBD1 (6 bases). The V end lost 3 bases, the J end lost 0 bases, and 12 bases lay between the germline ends. Germline lookup yields CDR1 SEHNR and CDR2 FQNEAQ (reference sequence). CDR3 size: 16 residues. The CDR3 bases are TGTGCCAGCAGCTTTGGGACATTGAGCTCTGGAAACACCATATATTTT. It is translated as CASSFGTLSSGNTIYF.

Ten or more counts support this clonotype. The chain recombines TRBV12-3 or TRBV12-4 with TRBJ2-3; D is ambiguous. V dropped 6 bases and J dropped 10 bases, with 14 bases sitting between them. CDR3 length: 12 residues. CDR3 residues: CASSPDSNAQYF. The DNA for the CDR3 is TGTGCCAGCAGCCCTGACTCGAATGCGCAGTATTTT.

This clonotype appeared many times. V usage is TRBV4-1 and J usage is TRBJ2-3; TRBD2 might be the D (5 bases). The CDR3 has 15 residues. Germline-derived CDR1 and CDR2 are MGHRA and YSYEKL. V lost 1 base to trimming and J lost 0 bases, with 8 bases between them. The CDR3 DNA reads TGCGCCAGCAGCCAAGTCGGAGGTAGCACAGATACGCAGTATTTT. This translates into CASSQVGGSTDTQYF.

The sample holds many counts of this clonotype. The V and J genes are TRBV25-1 and TRBJ1-6, with a tentative D call TRBD1 (5 bases). V dropped 3 bases and J dropped 10 bases, with 16 bases sitting between them. Germline V CDR1 and CDR2: MGHDK, SYGVNS. The CDR3 loop spans 15 amino acids. The CDR3, as DNA: TGTGCCAGCAGTGAGCCACAGGCTGTTCGGTCACCCCTCCACTTT. This encodes CASSEPQAVRSPLHF.

This clonotype was detected ten times or more. V gene TRBV12-3 or TRBV12-4 combines with J gene TRBJ1-5; TRBD1 is a possible D gene (5 bases). The V and J ends lost 8 bases and 0 bases respectively, with 20 bases between them. This CDR3 contains 17 residues. CDR3 sequence reads: CASSAWGDFYSNQPQHF. The CDR3 DNA reads as TGTGCCAGCTCGGCGTGGGGGGATTTTTATAGCAATCAGCCCCAGCATTTT.

This clonotype is classed as medium-sized. The chain recombines TRBV20-1 with TRBJ2-7, with a weak D call TRBD2 (6 bases). The germline V gene encodes CDR1 DFQATT and CDR2 SNEGSKA (reference sequence). The CDR3 contains 12 residues. Trimming shortened V by 3 bases and J by 6 bases, and 12 bases separated the two germline ends. Here the CDR3 DNA reads TGCAGTGCTAGCTACCGGGGGTCCGAGCAGTACGTC. It translates to CSASYRGSEQYV.

Many counts were recorded for this clonotype. The genes are TRBV30 and TRBJ1-6; 7 bases are shared with TRBD1. Germline values: CDR1 GTSNPN, CDR2 SVGIG (reference sequence). The CDR3 is 13 amino acids. Germline trimming cut 2 bases from V and 10 bases from J; bases unmatched to any gene: 5. CDR3 nucleotides: TGTGCCTGGAGTAGTCAGGGGGAATCACCCCTCCACTTT. Its protein product is CAWSSQGESPLHF.

This clonotype was detected a few times. The V call is TRBV5-4, the J call TRBJ2-2; TRBD2 matches 8 bases. V shed 4 bases, J shed 6 bases, and the junction held 8 bases outside the gene matches. The CDR3 is made up of 15 amino acids. CDR1 SGHNT and CDR2 YYREEE come from the germline V gene (reference sequence). CDR3 nucleotide sequence: TGTGCCAGCAGCCCCGGGACTAGACAACCCGGGGAGCTGTTTTTT. It codes for CASSPGTRQPGELFF.

The sample holds many counts of this clonotype. The chain links TRBV19 to TRBJ2-4; D remains unclear. This CDR3 has 17 amino acids. V lost 5 bases and J lost 1, with 18 bases in between. The germline V gene has CDR1 LNHDA and CDR2 SQIVND (reference sequence). The CDR3 DNA reads TGTGCCAGTAGTTACTCTTGGACCTCTCGGGCCAAAAACATTCAGTACTTC. As protein: CASSYSWTSRAKNIQYF. The full variable domain, with the rest looked up from reference TRBV19 and TRBJ2-4, is DGGITQSPKYLFRKEGQNVTLSCEQNLNHDAMYWYRQDPGQGLRLIYYSQIVNDFQKGDIAEGYSVSREKKESFPLTVTSAQKNPTAFYLCASSYSWTSRAKNIQYFGAGTRLSVL.

This clonotype was counted ten times or more. The chain uses TRBV20-1 and TRBJ1-6; TRBD1 agrees at 12 bases. V lost 5 bases and J lost 10; bases outside the gene matches: 12. Germline V gene lookup returns CDR1 DFQATT and CDR2 SNEGSKA (reference sequence). The CDR3 extends over 16 amino acids. This CDR3 reads CSARRDRGRPGSPLHF. CDR3 in DNA: TGCAGTGCTCGCCGGGACAGGGGGCGCCCGGGCTCACCCCTCCACTTT.

In its sample, this clonotype was seen many times. The chain joins TRBV6-1 to TRBJ1-2; D ambiguous. Germline CDR1 reads MNHNS; CDR2 reads SASEGT. Trimming removed 0 bases at V and 7 bases at J, with 15 bases between. The CDR3 has 15 amino acids. The CDR3 protein is CASSEALLGRLGYTF. The CDR3 DNA is TGTGCCAGCAGTGAAGCGCTTCTTGGCCGCCTTGGCTACACCTTC.

This clonotype has only a few counts. The V gene is TRBV5-4, the J gene TRBJ2-1, with TRBD2 matching over 7 bases. Germline CDR1 and CDR2: SGHNT and YYREEE (reference sequence). This CDR3 comprises 15 residues. Unmatched junction bases numbered 8, after V lost 4 bases and J lost 4 bases. The CDR3 bases are TGTGCCAGCAGCATCCTGGGGGGGAGATACAATGAGCAGTTCTTC. It specifies CASSILGGRYNEQFF.

This clonotype appeared many times. The chain couples TRBV29-1 to TRBJ1-5; D possibly corresponds to TRBD1 (5 bases). Germline assignment: CDR1 SQVTM and CDR2 ANQGSEA. The germline V and J ends were trimmed by 6 bases and 6 bases, with 21 bases remaining between them. The CDR3 spans 15 residues. The chain's CDR3 is CSVIPTGAGGQPQHF. The CDR3 DNA follows: TGCAGCGTAATACCGACTGGGGCAGGAGGTCAGCCCCAGCATTTT.

This clonotype was detected many times. The rearrangement joins TRBV7-9 to TRBJ2-3, with D unresolved. The V gene lost 11 bases and the J gene lost 2 bases, with 14 bases spanning the gap. Germline V gene sequence: CDR1 SEHNR, CDR2 FQNEAQ (reference sequence). The CDR3 length is 13 residues. The CDR3, as DNA: TGTGCCGCAAAGGTGGACCTCACAGATACGCAGTATTTT. This codes for CAAKVDLTDTQYF.

This clonotype appeared many times. This rearrangement joins TRBV30 to TRBJ1-5, with D unclear. CDR1 is GTSNPN and CDR2 is SVGIG in the germline V gene (reference sequence). The CDR3 is 13 residues long. The V gene lost 0 bases and the J gene lost 0 bases, with 3 bases spanning the gap. The CDR3 region is CAWSVGSNQPQHF. CDR3 DNA: TGTGCCTGGAGTGTAGGTAGCAATCAGCCCCAGCATTTT.

This clonotype came up many times. This sequence joins TRBV3-1 and TRBJ2-7; no clear D. CDR1 and CDR2 from the germline V gene are LGHDT and YNNKEL (reference sequence). V was cut by 0 bases and J by 6 bases, with 9 bases left in between. This CDR3 comprises 13 residues. The CDR3 nucleotides read TGTGCCAGCAGCCAAGACACCCTCTCCGAGCAGTACGTC. Residues: CASSQDTLSEQYV.

This clonotype was counted at least ten times. The chain recombines TRBV6-5 with TRBJ1-2, with TRBD1 matching 8 bases. The CDR3 totals 15 residues. V shed 5 bases and J 4 bases; nucleotides not matched to a gene: 9. Per germline, CDR1 MNHEY and CDR2 SVGAGI. The chain's CDR3 is CASSPRTGFGYGYTF. CDR3 coding DNA: TGTGCCAGCAGTCCTAGGACAGGGTTTGGCTATGGCTACACCTTC.

This clonotype showed up many times. The V and J genes are TRBV18 and TRBJ1-2; D is perhaps TRBD1 (5 bases). The CDR3 totals 16 residues. V lost 3 bases, J lost 6 bases, and 20 bases lay in between. The germline CDR1 and CDR2 sequences are KGHSH and LQKENI. CDR3 sequence reads: CASSPARRGGFDGYTF. CDR3 nucleotides: TGTGCCAGCTCACCCGCCAGGCGCGGGGGGTTCGATGGCTACACCTTC.

At least ten counts were recorded for this clonotype. The chain carries TRBV7-9 and TRBJ2-1; tentatively, D is TRBD1 or TRBD2 (6 bases each). V was cut by 6 bases and J by 0 bases, with 15 bases left in between. The CDR3 totals 16 residues. Germline loops: CDR1 SEHNR, CDR2 FQNEAQ (reference sequence). CDR3 protein: CASSSLGGSSYNEQFF. The CDR3 nucleotides read TGTGCCAGCAGTTCCTTAGGGGGGAGCTCCTACAATGAGCAGTTCTTC. The whole variable domain, remainder taken from reference TRBV7-9 and TRBJ2-1, is DTGVSQNPRHKITKRGQNVTFRCDPISEHNRLYWYRQTLGQGPEFLTYFQNEAQLEKSRLLSDRFSAERPKGSFSTLEIQRTEQGDSAMYLCASSSLGGSSYNEQFFGPGTRLTVL.